The clone carrying this TCR beta chain was observed once. This sample was included in a study of blood T cell repertoires in COVID-19. On the study more broadly: From the United States, Italy and Spain came samples of acute and convalescent COVID-19.

Looked up from germline, CDR1 is SGHRS and CDR2 is YFSETQ. The trim removed 0 bases at V and 0 bases at J, leaving 1 base unmatched. There are 15 residues in the CDR3. How the authors handled the data: Amplification of reference gene primers provided the estimated nucleated cell counts. The table came from immunoSEQ multiplex PCR; TCRdb's copy has only in-frame clones and leaves some out. Clone size and V and J calls were adopted from that table, with D and trimming inferred from the DNA. Here the sample spans about 140,000 clones, around nine tenths being singletons. The sample comprised peripheral blood. The clonotype originates from a human donor in a cohort sampled during active COVID-19. The chain employs TRBV5-1 and TRBJ2-3, with 7 bases that match TRBD1. The CDR3 DNA reads as TGCGCCAGCAGCTTGGACAGGGGTAGCACAGATACGCAGTATTTT. Protein product: CASSLDRGSTDTQYF.